Listed below are T cell receptor beta chains from one sample, sequenced in a study of T cell changes during pregnancy in multiple sclerosis. The table came from immunoSEQ multiplex PCR; TCRdb's copy has only in-frame clones and leaves some out. Among about 72,000 clones listed, about nine tenths were seen once. The starting material was peripheral blood, obtained in the third trimester of pregnancy. These receptor sequences come from a female donor in good health, enrolled as a control in a pregnancy study. Both conserved end residues are part of each CDR3. Each record gives: CDR3 DNA, CDR3 protein, D gene, V gene, J gene, clone size. D genes are given only for firm matches. The size of a clone is reported for some rows only, either as once, few or many, or as a class for expanded clones.

TGTGCCATCAGTGACCCACCGGGGACAGGGGACCGCGAGCAGTACTTC	CAISDPPGTGDREQYF	TRBD1	TRBV10-3	TRBJ2-7	.
TGTGCCACCAGCACCTCCAGGGGGCTGTACGAGCAGTTCTTC	CATSTSRGLYEQFF	TRBD1	TRBV15	TRBJ2-1	.
TGTGCCAGCAGCTATCTTAGCGGGGAAGAGACCCAGTACTTC	CASSYLSGEETQYF	TRBD2	TRBV28	TRBJ2-5	.
TGTGCCAGCAGTTACGGCAGGGGCCACACAGATACGCAGTATTTT	CASSYGRGHTDTQYF	.	TRBV6-5	TRBJ2-3	.
TGTGCCAGCACCCGACTAGCGGTAGATAGAGAGACCCAGTACTTC	CASTRLAVDRETQYF	TRBD2	TRBV7-2	TRBJ2-5	.
TGTGCCAGCAGCGTTCACCTAGAACAGGGCGGCGGGTTTTATGGCTACACCTTC	CASSVHLEQGGGFYGYTF	.	TRBV9	TRBJ1-2	.
TGTGCCAGCAGTCCCCCGGGACTAGCGGGAGGGTCTGAGCAGTTCTTC	CASSPPGLAGGSEQFF	TRBD2	TRBV28	TRBJ2-1	.
TGCAGCGTGAGAGGGAGGTCTCAGGGGGAGCTGTTTTTT	CSVRGRSQGELFF	.	TRBV29-1	TRBJ2-2	.
TGTGCCAGCAGCTTAGAGGCGAGGGCACCCCTCCACTTT	CASSLEARAPLHF	.	TRBV11-3	TRBJ1-6	.
TGTGCCAGCAGCTTAGGACAAATAGGGGTTGAAGCTTTCTTT	CASSLGQIGVEAFF	.	TRBV11-2	TRBJ1-1	.
TGTGCCAGCAGCTTGGGACAGGGAATCTTGGCCTCTGGAAACACCATATATTTT	CASSLGQGILASGNTIYF	TRBD1	TRBV7-6	TRBJ1-3	.
TGTGCCAGTAGTATAGGACCGACAGCCACCCGTCTCGCTTTCTTT	CASSIGPTATRLAFF	.	TRBV19	TRBJ1-1	once
TGTGCCAGCTCACCGGACAAGACCACAGATACGCAGTATTTT	CASSPDKTTDTQYF	.	TRBV18	TRBJ2-3	.
TGCGCCAGCAGCCCCCGGAGCATACAAACTAATGAGCAGTTCTTC	CASSPRSIQTNEQFF	.	TRBV4-3	TRBJ2-1	.
TGTGCCTGGAGTGTTTCCCGGGGGGGAAACACTGAAGCTTTCTTT	CAWSVSRGGNTEAFF	.	TRBV30	TRBJ1-1	.
TGTGCCAGCAGTTTAAGGACAGGCGCCTATGGCTACACCTTC	CASSLRTGAYGYTF	TRBD1	TRBV27	TRBJ1-2	.
TGTGCCAGCTCACCACCTCAAGACAGGAACACCTATGGCTACACCTTC	CASSPPQDRNTYGYTF	.	TRBV18	TRBJ1-2	.
TGTGCCAGCAGTCCCCGTTACGGGGTCCCCTATGGCTACACCTTC	CASSPRYGVPYGYTF	.	TRBV27	TRBJ1-2	.
TGTGCCAGCAGCCAATGGGGGACAGGCTACAATGAGCAGTTCTTC	CASSQWGTGYNEQFF	TRBD1	TRBV14	TRBJ2-1	.
TGTGCCAGCAGCTCGGGTGTGACCATCACAGATACGCAGTATTTT	CASSSGVTITDTQYF	.	TRBV5-4	TRBJ2-3	.
TGTGCCAGCAGCTTAGCTGCAGGGGGCTATGAGGAGACCCAGTACTTC	CASSLAAGGYEETQYF	TRBD1	TRBV7-2	TRBJ2-5	.
TGTGCCAGCAGCTTATCTCGGGGGGATAATCAGCCCCAGCATTTT	CASSLSRGDNQPQHF	.	TRBV7-9	TRBJ1-5	few
TGTGCCAGCAGCACTGGACAGAATAATTCACCCCTCCACTTT	CASSTGQNNSPLHF	.	TRBV9	TRBJ1-6	.
TGCGCCAGCAGCTTGTTCGGCGGGAGGCTCACAGATACGCAGTATTTT	CASSLFGGRLTDTQYF	TRBD2	TRBV5-1	TRBJ2-3	.
TGTGCCAGCAGCTTGGATAGGGGCCTGAGCTCCTATAATTCACCCCTCCACTTT	CASSLDRGLSSYNSPLHF	.	TRBV11-2	TRBJ1-6	.
TGTGCCGCCCAGCGGGGGGACGGCAATCAGCCCCAGCATTTT	CAAQRGDGNQPQHF	.	TRBV6-6	TRBJ1-5	.
TGTGCCAGCAGTTTAAGTAGCGCAGCGGGAGATACGCAGTATTTT	CASSLSSAAGDTQYF	.	TRBV27	TRBJ2-3	.
TGTGCCACCCAGGACAGGGTTACCGTCCTGACTTTC	CATQDRVTVLTF	TRBD1	TRBV19	TRBJ2-6	.
TGCGCCAGCAGTGAAGTACAGTATAGCAATCAGCCCCAGCATTTT	CASSEVQYSNQPQHF	.	TRBV10-2	TRBJ1-5	.
TGTGCCAGCAGCGTCGGGACTAGCGGGGGGAGTTACACAGATACGCAGTATTTT	CASSVGTSGGSYTDTQYF	TRBD2	TRBV5-6	TRBJ2-3	.
TGTGCCAGTAGTATACCCGGAAGGGGAGCTTTCTTT	CASSIPGRGAFF	.	TRBV19	TRBJ1-1	.
TGTGCCAGCAGCCCGTATAGCTCCTACAATGAGCAGTTCTTC	CASSPYSSYNEQFF	.	TRBV14	TRBJ2-1	once
TGCGCCAGCAGCCCCAGGGACAATAATTCACCCCTCCACTTT	CASSPRDNNSPLHF	.	TRBV5-1	TRBJ1-6	.
TGTGCCAGCAGTCTCGGACTAGCAGCAGATACGCAGTATTTT	CASSLGLAADTQYF	TRBD2	TRBV6-1	TRBJ2-3	.
TGCAGCGTTTTACAGGGGGGCAATCAGCCCCAGCATTTT	CSVLQGGNQPQHF	TRBD1	TRBV29-1	TRBJ1-5	.
TGTGCCAGCAGTTACTTCCCGGGACAGCCCACAGATACGCAGTATTTT	CASSYFPGQPTDTQYF	TRBD1	TRBV7-2	TRBJ2-3	.
TGTGCCAGCAGCTTGGTGAGAAACACTGAAGCTTTCTTT	CASSLVRNTEAFF	.	TRBV5-6	TRBJ1-1	once
TGTGCCAGCAGCGTAGGGGTAGCGGGAGGTTACGAGCAGTACTTC	CASSVGVAGGYEQYF	TRBD2	TRBV9	TRBJ2-7	.
TGCGCCAGCAGCTTGGAAACAGGGGGCTTTGGAAACACCATATATTTT	CASSLETGGFGNTIYF	TRBD1	TRBV5-1	TRBJ1-3	.
TGTGCCAGCTTCAAAACCGGGACAGGCTTCCACGAGCAGTACTTC	CASFKTGTGFHEQYF	TRBD1	TRBV6-5	TRBJ2-7	.
TGTGCCAGCAGCTTGGCGGGGGTCGGAAACACCATATATTTT	CASSLAGVGNTIYF	.	TRBV5-6	TRBJ1-3	.
TGTGCCAGCAGCTTAGGATCCGGGACAGGGGGGATCTTCAACGAGCAGTACTTC	CASSLGSGTGGIFNEQYF	TRBD1	TRBV7-2	TRBJ2-7	.
TGTGCCAGCAGCCAAGACAGGGTCCGCGAGCAGTACTTC	CASSQDRVREQYF	TRBD1	TRBV7-2	TRBJ2-7	.
TGTGCCAGCTCGCCTCGACAGGGGAACAATCAGCCCCAGCATTTT	CASSPRQGNNQPQHF	TRBD1	TRBV18	TRBJ1-5	.
TGCGCCAGCAGCCAAGATGGCCTAGCGGGAGCCGATACGCAGTATTTT	CASSQDGLAGADTQYF	TRBD2	TRBV4-1	TRBJ2-3	.
TGTGCCAGCTCACCCGGGACAGGTGAACAAGAGACCCAGTACTTC	CASSPGTGEQETQYF	TRBD1	TRBV18	TRBJ2-5	.
TGTGCCAGCAGCCCCTACCTGGACAGTTATGACTACACCTTC	CASSPYLDSYDYTF	.	TRBV14	TRBJ1-2	.
TGTGCCAGCAGTTACGACAGGATCAATCAGCCCCAGCATTTT	CASSYDRINQPQHF	.	TRBV6-5	TRBJ1-5	.
TGTGCCAGTAATTTGGCTGCAACTAATGAAAAACTGTTTTTT	CASNLAATNEKLFF	.	TRBV19	TRBJ1-4	.
TGTGCCAGCAGAAGCATGCGGGACTCGTATAGCAATCAGCCCCAGCATTTT	CASRSMRDSYSNQPQHF	.	TRBV27	TRBJ1-5	.
TGCGCCAGCAGCTTGGCCAAAGGGGGTGACACAGATACGCAGTATTTT	CASSLAKGGDTDTQYF	.	TRBV5-1	TRBJ2-3	.
TGTGCCAGCAGCGCCCAGGGTACGGCTAACTATGGCTACACCTTC	CASSAQGTANYGYTF	.	TRBV5-4	TRBJ1-2	.
TGTGCCAGCAGCTCTGGAGCGGGGCCCTACGAGCAGTACTTC	CASSSGAGPYEQYF	TRBD2	TRBV7-2	TRBJ2-7	.
TGTGCCAGCAGTCGACAGGGGGCGGGTGAGCAGTTCTTC	CASSRQGAGEQFF	TRBD1	TRBV6-5	TRBJ2-1	.
TGTGCCAGCAGCTGGGCCGGAGGTACAGAATCTAATAACTATGGCTACACCTTC	CASSWAGGTESNNYGYTF	.	TRBV7-9	TRBJ1-2	.
TGTGCCAGTAATTACAGGAGCAATCAGCCCCAGCATTTT	CASNYRSNQPQHF	.	TRBV19	TRBJ1-5	.
TGTGCCACCAGCAACGAGGGGGCATCGCCCCAGCATTTT	CATSNEGASPQHF	TRBD1	TRBV15	TRBJ1-5	.